Listed below are T cell receptor beta chains from one sample, sequenced in a study of identical twins. TCRdb reanalysed the 5' RACE reads using MiXCR and keeps one entry per CDR3 protein. The data show 200,000 to 250,000 distinct CDR3 sequences, 6.5% to 8.5% seen once. This sample also appeared in a second study, on yellow fever vaccine responses in identical twins.

The sequenced sample was memory (CD45RO+) T cells sorted from blood. The source of these receptors is a young woman in good health. The CDR3 runs from the conserved cysteine through the conserved F or W. The order of the fields is clone size, V gene, D gene, J gene, CDR3 protein, CDR3 DNA. D genes are given only for firm matches. Only part of the rows carry a size: once, few, many, or a class if the clone is expanded.

>few|TRBV3-1|NA|TRBJ2-2
CASSQLRVTGELFF
TGTGCCAGCAGCCAACTCAGGGTCACCGGGGAGCTGTTTTTT
>NA|TRBV7-2|TRBD1|TRBJ1-2
CASSLTGTAYGYTF
TGTGCCAGCAGCCTCACCGGGACAGCATATGGCTACACCTTC
>few|TRBV30|NA|TRBJ1-3
CAWSQPDRQASGNTIYF
TGTGCCTGGAGTCAACCGGACAGACAAGCTTCTGGAAACACCATATATTTT
>NA|TRBV18|NA|TRBJ1-4
CASSPNGREKLFF
TGTGCCAGCTCACCAAACGGTCGGGAAAAACTGTTTTTT
>many|TRBV29-1|TRBD2|TRBJ2-7
CSVARTSGFSSYEQYF
TGCAGCGTTGCTAGGACTAGCGGGTTCAGCTCCTACGAGCAGTACTTC
>NA|TRBV6-1|NA|TRBJ2-2
CASRLGRNTGELFF
TGTGCCAGCAGACTGGGGCGGAACACCGGGGAGCTGTTTTTT
>many|TRBV6-5|TRBD1|TRBJ1-5
CASSSRQGSQPQHF
TGTGCCAGCAGTTCCCGACAGGGCTCCCAGCCCCAGCATTTT
>NA|TRBV9|NA|TRBJ1-2
CASSVGSMVNYGYTF
TGTGCCAGCAGCGTTGGGAGTATGGTTAACTATGGCTACACCTTC
>many|TRBV20-1|TRBD2|TRBJ2-2
CSARVPGTSANTGELFF
TGCAGTGCTAGAGTTCCCGGGACTAGCGCTAACACCGGGGAGCTGTTTTTT
>NA|TRBV7-6|NA|TRBJ1-1
CATGMLGTEAFF
TGTGCCACCGGGATGTTGGGCACTGAAGCTTTCTTT
>few|TRBV12-3/TRBV12-4|TRBD1|TRBJ1-6
CASRPGQNLQYSPLHF
TGTGCCAGCAGACCGGGACAGAACCTACAATATTCACCCCTCCACTTT
>few|TRBV6-6|NA|TRBJ1-1
CASRPQANTEAFF
TGTGCCAGCAGACCCCAAGCGAACACTGAAGCTTTCTTT
>NA|TRBV7-9|NA|TRBJ1-4
CASSLVRDRDQEKLFF
TGTGCCAGCAGCTTAGTTCGGGACCGGGACCAAGAAAAACTGTTTTTT
>many|TRBV7-9|NA|TRBJ1-1
CASSLRGTEAFF
TGTGCCAGCAGCTTACGGGGCACTGAAGCTTTCTTT
>many|TRBV10-3|NA|TRBJ1-5
CAISTHGEQPQHF
TGTGCCATCAGTACTCACGGGGAACAGCCCCAGCATTTT
>few|TRBV7-2|TRBD2|TRBJ2-1
CASGGLAGQTNEQFF
TGTGCCAGCGGGGGACTAGCGGGACAAACAAATGAGCAGTTCTTC
>NA|TRBV18|NA|TRBJ2-7
CASSPGRRAYEQYF
TGTGCCAGCTCACCGGGACGGCGAGCCTACGAGCAGTACTTC
>few|TRBV7-3|TRBD2|TRBJ2-1
CASSRTSGDSYNEQFF
TGTGCCAGCAGCCGGACTAGCGGGGACTCCTACAATGAGCAGTTCTTC
>NA|TRBV12-3/TRBV12-4|NA|TRBJ2-1
CTSSLAWTRRDNYNEQFF
TGTACCAGCAGTTTAGCGTGGACCCGCCGGGACAACTACAATGAGCAGTTCTTC
>NA|TRBV18|NA|TRBJ1-1
CASSKGTAVGTEAFF
TGTGCCAGCTCAAAAGGGACGGCAGTCGGGACTGAAGCTTTCTTT
>few|TRBV6-4|NA|TRBJ2-1
CASSDKKGSVKVEQFF
TGTGCCAGCAGTGACAAAAAGGGAAGTGTAAAGGTTGAGCAGTTCTTC
>many|TRBV28|NA|TRBJ1-1
CASSRNTEAFF
TGTGCCAGCAGCCGTAACACTGAAGCTTTCTTT
>many|TRBV20-1|NA|TRBJ2-5
CSARGTAGTLTYF
TGCAGTGCTAGAGGAACGGCGGGGACTCTGACCTACTTC
>few|TRBV7-2|NA|TRBJ2-7
CASSFEGRRYEQYF
TGTGCCAGCAGCTTTGAAGGTCGTCGATACGAGCAGTACTTC
>few|TRBV5-5|NA|TRBJ2-5
CASSGGRATQYF
TGTGCCAGCAGCGGGGGGCGCGCGACCCAGTACTTC
>many|TRBV28|TRBD1|TRBJ1-2
CASRLQGAPFAGYTF
TGTGCCAGCAGACTCCAGGGGGCGCCTTTTGCAGGCTACACCTTC
>NA|TRBV6-2/TRBV6-3|NA|TRBJ2-7
CASIERGRGDEQYF
TGTGCCAGCATCGAACGGGGCAGGGGGGACGAGCAGTACTTC
>few|TRBV7-9|NA|TRBJ2-7
CASSPPWGNAYEQYF
TGTGCCAGCAGCCCTCCCTGGGGCAACGCCTACGAGCAGTACTTC
>many|TRBV6-2/TRBV6-3|TRBD1|TRBJ2-4
CASSYASIWGQGKNIQYF
TGTGCCAGCAGTTACGCCTCCATTTGGGGACAGGGGAAAAACATTCAGTACTTC
>many|TRBV4-3|TRBD2|TRBJ2-5
CASSQEWSSGRDQETQYF
TGCGCCAGCAGCCAAGAGTGGAGTAGCGGGAGGGATCAAGAGACCCAGTACTTC
>NA|TRBV20-1|NA|TRBJ2-7
CSARFSEGLLNYEQYF
TGCAGTGCTAGATTCTCAGAAGGTCTCCTCAACTACGAGCAGTACTTC
>few|TRBV29-1|TRBD1|TRBJ1-5
CSVEEWAGGALVNQPQHF
TGCAGCGTTGAGGAGTGGGCAGGGGGCGCTTTGGTCAATCAGCCCCAGCATTTT
>NA|TRBV5-1|TRBD2|TRBJ2-7
CASSLAETSGLGQYF
TGCGCCAGCAGCTTGGCCGAGACTAGCGGCCTCGGGCAGTACTTC
>many|TRBV28|TRBD1|TRBJ2-7
CASSLLGQYEQYF
TGTGCCAGCAGCCTTCTGGGACAGTACGAGCAGTACTTC
>many|TRBV7-2|NA|TRBJ2-1
CASSRNSIGQEQFF
TGTGCCAGCAGCCGAAACTCAATCGGGCAAGAGCAGTTCTTC
>many|TRBV5-1|TRBD1|TRBJ2-5
CASSGGQGYQETQYF
TGCGCCAGCAGTGGGGGACAGGGCTACCAAGAGACCCAGTACTTC
>few|TRBV15|NA|TRBJ1-1
CATSRDLGGTEAFF
TGTGCCACCAGCAGAGATCTGGGGGGCACTGAAGCTTTCTTT
>few|TRBV28|NA|TRBJ2-7
CASSLGGAGQYF
TGTGCCAGCAGTTTAGGCGGGGCCGGGCAGTACTTC
>many|TRBV5-1|NA|TRBJ2-7
CASSLAGTYEQYF
TGCGCCAGCAGCTTGGCCGGGACCTACGAGCAGTACTTC
>NA|TRBV7-2|NA|TRBJ2-7
CASSFTGTPWEQYF
TGTGCCAGCAGCTTTACCGGGACACCGTGGGAGCAGTACTTC
>NA|TRBV25-1|NA|TRBJ1-1
CASRGRGMNTEAFF
TGTGCCAGCCGCGGTAGGGGGATGAACACTGAAGCTTTCTTT
>NA|TRBV4-3|NA|TRBJ1-1
CASSQDGRGTEAFF
TGCGCCAGCAGCCAAGATGGGAGGGGCACTGAAGCTTTCTTT
>NA|TRBV4-1|TRBD1|TRBJ2-5
CASSQGLGQGQETQYF
TGCGCCAGCAGCCAAGGACTTGGACAGGGCCAAGAGACCCAGTACTTC
>NA|TRBV27|NA|TRBJ2-2
CASRLGFSTGELFF
TGTGCCAGCAGACTAGGGTTTTCTACCGGGGAGCTGTTTTTT
>many|TRBV5-1|NA|TRBJ2-7
CASSADTHSYEQYF
TGCGCCAGCAGCGCGGACACGCACTCCTACGAGCAGTACTTC
>NA|TRBV20-1|TRBD2|TRBJ2-7
CSANNLGTSGSYEQYF
TGCAGTGCTAACAACCTCGGGACTAGCGGATCCTACGAGCAGTACTTC
>NA|TRBV20-1|NA|TRBJ2-7
CSARSQDYEQYF
TGCAGTGCTAGATCCCAGGACTACGAGCAGTACTTC
>few|TRBV7-2|NA|TRBJ1-5
CASSSPGGREQPQHF
TGTGCCAGCAGCTCCCCCGGGGGGCGCGAACAGCCCCAGCATTTT
>many|TRBV6-1|TRBD2|TRBJ2-1
CASSSYRALGGRRYNEQFF
TGTGCCAGCAGCTCTTACAGGGCTTTGGGCGGGAGGAGGTACAATGAGCAGTTCTTC
>many|TRBV20-1|NA|TRBJ2-2
CSASGRNTGELFF
TGCAGTGCTAGCGGGAGGAACACCGGGGAGCTGTTTTTT
>NA|TRBV11-2|TRBD2|TRBJ2-7
CASSLRGLATEQYF
TGTGCCAGCAGTCTTCGAGGACTAGCAACCGAGCAGTACTTC